Reported below is one T cell receptor (beta chain). The antigen is undetermined. Clones were sequenced by immunoSEQ multiplex PCR, and TCRdb holds only the in-frame ones, with some missing. The table includes roughly 34,000 clones, roughly 91% detected once. V was shortened by 1 base and J by 4 bases, with 13 bases between the two germline ends. The CDR3 has 15 amino acids. Germline V gene sequence: CDR1 SGHTA, CDR2 FQGNSA. The data derive from a study of OX40 agonist ivuxolimab in advanced cancers. General study points: More expanded clones were found, on average, in CD8+ than in CD4+ T cells. Also showing low normalized T-cell clonal expansion were some of the nonresponders.

The chain links TRBV7-2 to TRBJ1-2, with D perhaps TRBD1 (6 bases). This clonotype was obtained from an adult with an advanced solid tumor such as melanoma, head and neck, liver or kidney cancer. This sample comprised CD4+ or CD8+ T cells sorted from blood, obtained in a trial of the OX40 agonist ivuxolimab. The CDR3 nucleotides are TGTGCCAGCAGCTTAGGGTCAGGGGATATCTATGGCTACACCTTC. Its protein is CASSLGSGDIYGYTF.